A single sample is the source of the 23 T cell receptor beta chains below, sequenced in a study of OX40 agonist ivuxolimab in advanced cancers. The library relied on the immunoSEQ multiplex PCR assay. TCRdb stores this immuneACCESS table with in-frame sequences only. Part of the clones is absent; in the studies checked, under half of the shortfall reflects unresolved V genes, and no reason is known for the rest. This sample gives roughly 76,000 clones in total; 84% of them show up just once. The ten largest make up roughly 25% of the sample. Source: CD4+ or CD8+ T cells sorted from blood, taken in a trial of the OX40 agonist ivuxolimab. The receptors shown here come from an adult with an advanced solid tumor such as melanoma, head and neck, liver or kidney cancer.

The chain links TRBV10-3 to TRBJ1-2; the D gene is possibly TRBD1 (5 bases). This CDR3 spans 17 amino acids. CDR1 and CDR2 (germline): ENHRY, SYGVKD. The V end was cut by 4 bases, the J end by 0 bases, with 18 bases between. In nucleotides, the CDR3 is TGTGCCATCAGTGCCCTTCACTTGACAGTGCCTAACTATGGCTACACCTTC. Its translation is CAISALHLTVPNYGYTF.

In its sample, this clone was seen a few times. The chain has TRBV18 and TRBJ1-1, with D possibly matching TRBD1 (5 bases). V lost 11 bases and J 4 bases, leaving 17 bases between the germline ends. The CDR3 consists of 13 residues. Germline V CDR1 and CDR2: KGHSH, LQKENI. The CDR3: CAAEGDGGTEAFF. The CDR3 nucleotides are TGTGCCGCGGAAGGGGACGGGGGCACTGAAGCTTTCTTT.

The V gene is TRBV6-5, the J gene TRBJ1-1; D uncertain. The CDR3 runs 13 residues. Trimming took 0 bases from V and 3 from J, leaving 5 bases between them. Germline-derived CDR1 and CDR2 are MNHEY and SVGAGI. The CDR3 sequence: CASSYSADTEAFF. The CDR3 region has the DNA TGTGCCAGCAGTTACTCGGCGGACACTGAAGCTTTCTTT.

The rearrangement uses TRBV18 and TRBJ1-6; D ambiguous. V was cut by 4 bases and J by 0 bases, with 10 bases left in between. From germline, CDR1 is KGHSH and CDR2 LQKENI. The CDR3 contains 16 residues. Here the CDR3 DNA reads TGTGCCAGCTCACAGGCAGGAAGCTCCTATAATTCACCCCTCCACTTT. This gives the protein CASSQAGSSYNSPLHF.

The chain uses TRBV30 and TRBJ1-2, with TRBD1 identical over 7 bases. Germline assignment: CDR1 GTSNPN and CDR2 SVGIG (reference sequence). This CDR3 has 13 residues. The trim removed 5 bases at V and 7 bases at J, leaving 10 bases unmatched. As DNA, the CDR3 is TGTGCCTGGCGAGGGGGCTCGAGCTCTGGCTACACCTTC. Translated, it gives CAWRGGSSSGYTF.

V gene TRBV6-1 combines with J gene TRBJ1-2; D is ambiguous. The CDR3 length is 14 residues. Germline-derived CDR1 and CDR2 are MNHNS and SASEGT. Trimming took off 5 bases at V and 0 bases at J, with 10 bases between the two ends. The CDR3 DNA reads as TGTGCCAGCAGTTTCGGGGTGACTAACTATGGCTACACCTTC. This sequence encodes CASSFGVTNYGYTF.

J is TRBJ1-3 and V is TRBV14; no clear D. V lost 4 bases, J lost 1 base, and 20 bases lay in between. This CDR3 comprises 18 residues. The V gene's germline CDR1 is SGHDN and CDR2 FVKESK. DNA of the CDR3: TGTGCCAGCAGCCCGATCGGTTCCACCCATCCGTCTGGAAACACCATATATTTT. It encodes CASSPIGSTHPSGNTIYF.

The chain has TRBV11-2 and TRBJ1-1, with no clear D. The V gene's germline CDR1 is SGHAT and CDR2 FQNNGV. Trimming left V 2 bases short and J 7 bases short, with 8 bases between. CDR3 size: 12 residues. This CDR3 reads CASSLWGSEAFF. CDR3 nucleotides: TGTGCCAGCAGCTTATGGGGAAGTGAAGCTTTCTTT.

The gene calls are TRBV9 and TRBJ2-5; 11 nucleotides align to TRBD2. Per germline, CDR1 SGDLS and CDR2 YYNGEE. This CDR3 is built from 17 residues. With 3 bases clipped from V and 4 bases from J, the junction kept 11 bases outside the gene matches. The CDR3 here is CASSDGASGGLRETQYF. For the CDR3, the DNA is TGTGCCAGCAGCGATGGGGCTAGCGGGGGGTTGCGAGAGACCCAGTACTTC.

This rearrangement joins TRBV2 to TRBJ1-1; a weak D match, TRBD1 (5 bases). The germline gives CDR1 SNHLY, CDR2 FYNNEI. This CDR3 is built from 11 residues. V was cut by 2 bases and J by 10 bases, with 8 bases left in between. The CDR3, as DNA: TGTGCCAGCAGTGAATTGGGGGGAGCTTTCTTT. Encoded protein: CASSELGGAFF. Filled out from reference TRBV2 and TRBJ1-1, the complete variable domain reads EPEVTQTPSHQVTQMGQEVILRCVPISNHLYFYWYRQILGQKVEFLVSFYNNEISEKSEIFDDQFSVERPDGSNFTLKIRSTKLEDSAMYFCASSELGGAFFGQGTRLTVV.

The chain carries TRBV7-9 and TRBJ2-3, with D possibly being TRBD1 (6 bases). V lost 5 bases, J lost 6 bases, and 12 bases lay in between. CDR1 is SEHNR, CDR2 FQNEAQ, per germline (reference sequence). The CDR3 loop spans 13 amino acids. In nucleotides, the CDR3 is TGTGCCAGCAGCCCTCCAGGGGCCGATACGCAGTATTTT. Encoded protein: CASSPPGADTQYF. The full variable domain, with the rest looked up from reference TRBV7-9 and TRBJ2-3, is DTGVSQNPRHKITKRGQNVTFRCDPISEHNRLYWYRQTLGQGPEFLTYFQNEAQLEKSRLLSDRFSAERPKGSFSTLEIQRTEQGDSAMYLCASSPPGADTQYFGPGTRLTVL.

This clone was observed a handful of times. This CDR3 reads CATSPGTGSNQPQHF. CDR3 sequence (DNA): TGTGCCACCAGCCCCGGGACAGGGAGCAATCAGCCCCAGCATTTT. The genes are TRBV15 and TRBJ1-5; 9 bases fit TRBD1. The length of the CDR3 is 15 residues. Looked up from germline, CDR1 is LNHNV and CDR2 is YYDKDF (reference sequence). With V trimmed by 5 bases and J by 1 base, 3 bases remained unmatched. The entire variable domain, with the rest obtained from reference TRBV15 and TRBJ1-5, is as follows: DAMVIQNPRYQVTQFGKPVTLSCSQTLNHNVMYWYQQKSSQAPKLLFHYYDKDFNNEADTPDNFQSRRPNTSFCFLDIRSPGLGDTAMYLCATSPGTGSNQPQHFGDGTRLSIL.

V is TRBV15 and J is TRBJ1-4; 9 bases agree with TRBD1. V shed 4 bases, J shed 7 bases, and the junction held 4 bases outside the gene matches. The CDR3 covers 14 residues. Germline assignment: CDR1 LNHNV and CDR2 YYDKDF (reference sequence). The CDR3 protein is CATSTGTGLEKLFF. The DNA of the CDR3 is TGTGCCACCAGCACAGGGACAGGGCTTGAAAAACTGTTTTTT.

This clone is a singleton in its sample. The chain links TRBV29-1 to TRBJ2-7; 9 bases are shared with TRBD1. The J segment lost 5 bases and the V segment lost 7 bases, leaving 3 bases of the junction unmatched. Germline V CDR1 and CDR2: SQVTM, ANQGSEA. The CDR3 contains 11 residues. CDR3: CSAGQGNEQYF. As DNA, the CDR3 is TGCAGCGCTGGACAGGGGAACGAGCAGTACTTC.

The chain carries TRBV6-1 and TRBJ1-1; unclear D gene. Germline assignment: CDR1 MNHNS and CDR2 SASEGT. Trimming removed 5 bases from V and 1 base from J, with 8 bases in between. The CDR3 has 13 residues. In DNA, the CDR3 is TGTGCCAGCAGTCACACTCAGAACACTGAAGCTTTCTTT. Protein sequence: CASSHTQNTEAFF.

V is TRBV19 and J is TRBJ1-5; D is ambiguous. Germline V gene lookup returns CDR1 LNHDA and CDR2 SQIVND (reference sequence). The CDR3 covers 14 residues. V lost 3 bases and J 4 bases, leaving 10 bases between the germline ends. The CDR3 region is CASSIIPKNQPQHF. CDR3 nucleotide sequence: TGTGCCAGTAGTATTATACCGAAAAATCAGCCCCAGCATTTT.

This chain links TRBV10-3 with TRBJ1-5; 7 positions agree with TRBD1. The CDR3 is 16 residues long. Germline CDR1 is ENHRY and CDR2 is SYGVKD. Unmatched junction bases numbered 7, after V lost 0 bases and J lost 5 bases. Here the CDR3 reads CAISESNQGEDQPQHF. In nucleotides, the CDR3 is TGTGCCATCAGTGAGTCGAATCAGGGGGAGGATCAGCCCCAGCATTTT.

This chain joins TRBV28 and TRBJ2-1; TRBD2 aligns across 8 bases. J was trimmed by 4 bases and V by 5 bases; bases with no gene match: 4. The CDR3 length is 14 residues. The V gene's germline CDR1 is MDHEN and CDR2 SYDVKM. CDR3 amino acids: CASSPPSGYNEQFF. The CDR3 DNA is TGTGCCAGCAGTCCTCCTAGCGGGTACAATGAGCAGTTCTTC.

The chain employs TRBV4-1 and TRBJ1-5, with D perhaps TRBD1 (5 bases). Trimming shortened V by 2 bases and J by 5 bases, and 16 bases separated the two germline ends. The CDR3 has 16 amino acids. From germline, CDR1 is MGHRA and CDR2 YSYEKL. The CDR3 DNA reads as TGCGCCAGCAGCCAACCCATCGGGGCAGGCCATCAGCCCCAGCATTTT. Translated: CASSQPIGAGHQPQHF.

This rearrangement joins TRBV4-3 to TRBJ1-2; D perhaps matches TRBD1 (6 bases). The CDR3 extends over 14 amino acids. Germline lookup yields CDR1 LGHNA and CDR2 YSLEER. V gave up 2 bases and J gave up 4 bases, with 11 bases separating them. The CDR3 loop is CASSQPDSVYGYTF. The CDR3 coding sequence is TGCGCCAGCAGCCAACCGGACAGTGTCTATGGCTACACCTTC.

The chain has TRBV15 and TRBJ2-5, with TRBD2 matching over 10 bases. Trimming at V came to 1 base and at J to 4 bases, leaving 0 bases not matched to a gene. From germline, CDR1 is LNHNV and CDR2 YYDKDF (reference sequence). This CDR3 is 14 amino acids long. The DNA of the CDR3 is TGTGCCACCAGCAGAGGACTAGCGGGAGAGACCCAGTACTTC. This encodes CATSRGLAGETQYF.

The chain uses TRBV7-8 and TRBJ2-1, with D maybe TRBD1 (7 bases). The CDR3 runs to 14 residues. CDR1 is SGHVS, CDR2 FQNEAQ, per germline. The V gene lost 5 bases and the J gene lost 6 bases, with 14 bases spanning the gap. Here the CDR3 DNA reads TGTGCCAGCAGCCTGCGGGACAGTCCCAATGAGCAGTTCTTC. The encoded protein is CASSLRDSPNEQFF.

The V call is TRBV5-4, the J call TRBJ1-2, with D tentatively TRBD1 (5 bases). The CDR3 has 14 amino acids. Germline CDR1 SGHNT, CDR2 YYREEE (reference sequence). V lost 1 base and J lost 4, with 11 bases in between. CDR3 protein: CASSLTGGGYGYTF. For the CDR3, the DNA is TGTGCCAGCAGCTTGACAGGTGGGGGCTATGGCTACACCTTC.